The clone carrying this TCR beta chain turned up a few times. These data are taken from a study of blood T cell repertoires in COVID-19. On the study more broadly: Samples representing acute and convalescent COVID-19 were sourced from the United States, Italy and Spain. The analysed material was cDNA or gDNA that came from T cells, B-cell-depleted T cells, or PBMCs.

Germline CDR1 is MGHRA and CDR2 is YSYEKL. The junction had 4 bases not matched to a gene; V was cut back by 0 bases and J by 4 bases. The CDR3 has 15 residues. It was during active infection that Seattle patients were enrolled and then longitudinally followed. Per the authors' pipeline: Estimation of nucleated cell counts relied on the amplification of reference gene primers. This table comes from immunoSEQ multiplex PCR, and its TCRdb copy is limited to in-frame clones, with some not included. V and J calls and clone size are as listed in that table; D and trimming were resolved from the DNA. The sample lists around 400,000 clones, around 87% occurring once.

Sequenced material: peripheral blood. The chain uses TRBV4-1 and TRBJ2-7; 9 positions match TRBD1. The source is a woman in her fifties or sixties with COVID-19, enrolled during active disease. The CDR3 DNA is TGCGCCAGCAGCCAAGATCCGGGACAGGGATACGAGCAGTACTTC. It encodes CASSQDPGQGYEQYF.